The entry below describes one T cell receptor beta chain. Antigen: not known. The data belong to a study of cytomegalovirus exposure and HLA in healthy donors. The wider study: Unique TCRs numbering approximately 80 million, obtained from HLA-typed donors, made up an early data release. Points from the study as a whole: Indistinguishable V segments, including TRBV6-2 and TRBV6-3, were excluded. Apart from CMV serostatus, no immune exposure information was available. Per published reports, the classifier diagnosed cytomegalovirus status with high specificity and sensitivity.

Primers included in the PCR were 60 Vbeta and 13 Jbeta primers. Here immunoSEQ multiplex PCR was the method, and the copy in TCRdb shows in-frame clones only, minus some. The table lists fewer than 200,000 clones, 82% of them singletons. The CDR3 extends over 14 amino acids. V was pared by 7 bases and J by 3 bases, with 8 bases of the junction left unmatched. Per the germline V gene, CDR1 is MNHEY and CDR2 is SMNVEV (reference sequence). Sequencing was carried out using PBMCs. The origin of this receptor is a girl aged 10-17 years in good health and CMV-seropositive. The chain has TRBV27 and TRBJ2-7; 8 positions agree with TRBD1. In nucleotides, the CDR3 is TGTGCCAGCAAGCCGACAGGGGCGGGCTACGAGCAGTACTTC. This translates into CASKPTGAGYEQYF.